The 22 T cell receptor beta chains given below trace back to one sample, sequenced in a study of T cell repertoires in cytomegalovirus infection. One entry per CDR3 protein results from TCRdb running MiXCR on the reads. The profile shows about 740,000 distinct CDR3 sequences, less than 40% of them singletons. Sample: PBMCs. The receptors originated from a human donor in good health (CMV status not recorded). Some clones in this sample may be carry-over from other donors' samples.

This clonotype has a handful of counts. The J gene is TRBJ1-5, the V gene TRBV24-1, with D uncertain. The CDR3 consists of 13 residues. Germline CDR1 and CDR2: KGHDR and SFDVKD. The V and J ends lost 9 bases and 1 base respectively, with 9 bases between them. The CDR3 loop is CATGHRSNQPQHF. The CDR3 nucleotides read TGTGCCACCGGGCATCGGAGCAATCAGCCCCAGCATTTT.

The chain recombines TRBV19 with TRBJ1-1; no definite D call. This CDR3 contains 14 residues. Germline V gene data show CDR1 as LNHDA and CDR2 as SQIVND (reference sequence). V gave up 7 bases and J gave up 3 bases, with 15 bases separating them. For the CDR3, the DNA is TGTGCCAGTAACCCGTACGGGGTGGACACTGAAGCTTTCTTT. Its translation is CASNPYGVDTEAFF.

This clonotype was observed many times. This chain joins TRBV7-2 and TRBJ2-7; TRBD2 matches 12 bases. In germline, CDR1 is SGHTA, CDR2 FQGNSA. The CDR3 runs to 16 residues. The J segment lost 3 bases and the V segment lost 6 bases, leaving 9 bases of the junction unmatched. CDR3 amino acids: CASRPPGLAGNYEQYF. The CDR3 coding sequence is TGTGCCAGCAGACCGCCGGGACTAGCGGGTAACTACGAGCAGTACTTC.

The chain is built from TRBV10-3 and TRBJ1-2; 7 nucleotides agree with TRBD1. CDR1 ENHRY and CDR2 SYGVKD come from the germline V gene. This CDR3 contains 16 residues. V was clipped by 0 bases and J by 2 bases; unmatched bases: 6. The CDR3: CAISESSRGWNYGYTF. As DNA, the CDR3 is TGTGCCATCAGTGAGTCAAGCAGGGGGTGGAACTATGGCTACACCTTC.

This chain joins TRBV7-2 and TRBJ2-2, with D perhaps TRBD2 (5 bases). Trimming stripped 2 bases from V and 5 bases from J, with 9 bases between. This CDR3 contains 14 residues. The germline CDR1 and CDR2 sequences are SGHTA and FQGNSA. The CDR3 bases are TGTGCCAGCAGCTTAAATCCGGGGACCGGGGAGCTGTTTTTT. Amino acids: CASSLNPGTGELFF. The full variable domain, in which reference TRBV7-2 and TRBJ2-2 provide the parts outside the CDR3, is GAGVSQSPSNKVTEKGKDVELRCDPISGHTALYWYRQSLGQGLEFLIYFQGNSAPDKSGLPSDRFSAERTGGSVSTLTIQRTQQEDSAVYLCASSLNPGTGELFFGEGSRLTVL.

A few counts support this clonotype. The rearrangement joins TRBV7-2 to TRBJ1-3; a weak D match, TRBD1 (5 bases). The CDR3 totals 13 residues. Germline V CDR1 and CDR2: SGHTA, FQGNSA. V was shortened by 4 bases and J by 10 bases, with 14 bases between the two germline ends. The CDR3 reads CASSSTWEGTIYF. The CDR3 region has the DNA TGTGCCAGCAGCTCGACGTGGGAGGGGACCATATATTTT.

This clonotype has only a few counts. In DNA, the CDR3 is TGTGCCACCAGCAGGGCCCCCAGGACATACACTGAAGCTTTCTTT. This encodes CATSRAPRTYTEAFF. The chain carries TRBV15 and TRBJ1-1; possible D gene TRBD1, 5 bases. Trimming shortened V by 3 bases and J by 3 bases, and 14 bases separated the two germline ends. Germline V gene sequence: CDR1 LNHNV, CDR2 YYDKDF (reference sequence). CDR3 size: 15 residues. Full variable domain (outside the CDR3, taken from reference TRBV15 and TRBJ1-1): DAMVIQNPRYQVTQFGKPVTLSCSQTLNHNVMYWYQQKSSQAPKLLFHYYDKDFNNEADTPDNFQSRRPNTSFCFLDIRSPGLGDTAMYLCATSRAPRTYTEAFFGQGTRLTVV.

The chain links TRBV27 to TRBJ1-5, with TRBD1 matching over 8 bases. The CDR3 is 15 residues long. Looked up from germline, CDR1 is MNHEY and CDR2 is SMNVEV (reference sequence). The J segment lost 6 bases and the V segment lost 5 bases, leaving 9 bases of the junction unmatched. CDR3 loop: CASSPRDRGSQPQHF. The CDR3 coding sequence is TGTGCCAGCAGTCCGCGCGACAGGGGAAGTCAGCCCCAGCATTTT.

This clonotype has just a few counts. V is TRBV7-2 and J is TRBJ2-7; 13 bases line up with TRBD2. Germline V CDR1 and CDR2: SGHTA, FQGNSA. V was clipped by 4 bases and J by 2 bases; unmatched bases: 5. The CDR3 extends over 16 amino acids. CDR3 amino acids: CASSSRLAGGPYEQYF. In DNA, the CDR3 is TGTGCCAGCAGCTCCCGACTAGCGGGGGGCCCCTACGAGCAGTACTTC.

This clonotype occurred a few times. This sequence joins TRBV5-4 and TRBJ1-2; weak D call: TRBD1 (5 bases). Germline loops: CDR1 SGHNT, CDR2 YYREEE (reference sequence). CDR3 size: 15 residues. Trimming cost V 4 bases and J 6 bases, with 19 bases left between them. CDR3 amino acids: CASSRTNREGNGYTF. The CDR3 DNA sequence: TGTGCCAGCAGCCGGACGAATAGGGAGGGGAATGGCTACACCTTC.

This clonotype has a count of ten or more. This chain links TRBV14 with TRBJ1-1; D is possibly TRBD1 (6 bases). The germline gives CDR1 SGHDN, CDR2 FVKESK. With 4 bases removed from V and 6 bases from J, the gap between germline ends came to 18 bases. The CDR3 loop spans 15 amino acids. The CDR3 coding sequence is TGTGCCAGCAGCCGACGGACCCCGGGGGGCTCTGAAGCTTTCTTT. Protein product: CASSRRTPGGSEAFF.

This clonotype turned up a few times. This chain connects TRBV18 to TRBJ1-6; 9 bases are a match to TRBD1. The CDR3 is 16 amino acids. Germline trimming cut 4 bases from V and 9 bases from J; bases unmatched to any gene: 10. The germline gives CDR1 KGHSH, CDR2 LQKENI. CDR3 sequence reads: CASSLGQGRRGSPLHF. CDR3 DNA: TGTGCCAGCTCACTGGGACAGGGACGAAGGGGTTCACCCCTCCACTTT. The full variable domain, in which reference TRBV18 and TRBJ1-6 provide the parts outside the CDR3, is NAGVMQNPRHLVRRRGQEARLRCSPMKGHSHVYWYRQLPEEGLKFMVYLQKENIIDESGMPKERFSAEFPKEGPSILRIQQVVRGDSAAYFCASSLGQGRRGSPLHFGNGTRLTVT.

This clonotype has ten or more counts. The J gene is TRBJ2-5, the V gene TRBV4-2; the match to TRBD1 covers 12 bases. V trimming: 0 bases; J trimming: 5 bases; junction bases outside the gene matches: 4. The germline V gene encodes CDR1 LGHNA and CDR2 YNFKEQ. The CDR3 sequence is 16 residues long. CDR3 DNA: TGTGCCAGCAGCCAAGAAACGGGACAGGGGGCTGAGACCCAGTACTTC. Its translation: CASSQETGQGAETQYF.

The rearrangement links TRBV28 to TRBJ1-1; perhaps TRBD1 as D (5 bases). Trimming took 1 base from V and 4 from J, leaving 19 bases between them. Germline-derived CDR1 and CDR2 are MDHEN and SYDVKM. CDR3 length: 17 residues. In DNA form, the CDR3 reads TGTGCCAGCAGTTTATCCAGGGACCTCATTGTGGGCACTGAAGCTTTCTTT. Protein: CASSLSRDLIVGTEAFF.

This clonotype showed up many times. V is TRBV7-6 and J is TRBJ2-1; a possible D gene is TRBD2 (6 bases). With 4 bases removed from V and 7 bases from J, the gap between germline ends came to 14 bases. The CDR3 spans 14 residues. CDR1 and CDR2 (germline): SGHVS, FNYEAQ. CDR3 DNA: TGTGCCAGCAGCTGGGACTCAGGTAGTAATGAGCAGTTCTTC. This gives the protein CASSWDSGSNEQFF.

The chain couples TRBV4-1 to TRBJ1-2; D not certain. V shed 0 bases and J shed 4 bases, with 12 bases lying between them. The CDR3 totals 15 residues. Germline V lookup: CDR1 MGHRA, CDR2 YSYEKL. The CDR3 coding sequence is TGCGCCAGCAGCCAAGAATATGGCAGACTCTATGGCTACACCTTC. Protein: CASSQEYGRLYGYTF.

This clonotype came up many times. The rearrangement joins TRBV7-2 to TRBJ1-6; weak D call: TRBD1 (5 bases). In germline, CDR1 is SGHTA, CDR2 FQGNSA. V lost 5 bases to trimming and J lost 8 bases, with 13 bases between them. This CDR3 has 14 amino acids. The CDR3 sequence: CASSLSGGDSPLHF. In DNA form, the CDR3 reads TGTGCCAGCAGCCTTTCGGGGGGAGATTCACCCCTCCACTTT.

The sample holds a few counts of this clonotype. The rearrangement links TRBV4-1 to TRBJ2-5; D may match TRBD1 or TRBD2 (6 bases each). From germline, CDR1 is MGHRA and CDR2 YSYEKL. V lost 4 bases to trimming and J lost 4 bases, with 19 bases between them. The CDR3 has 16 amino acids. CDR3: CASSLRLGGIGETQYF. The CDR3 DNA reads TGCGCCAGCAGCCTTCGATTAGGGGGGATCGGAGAGACCCAGTACTTC.

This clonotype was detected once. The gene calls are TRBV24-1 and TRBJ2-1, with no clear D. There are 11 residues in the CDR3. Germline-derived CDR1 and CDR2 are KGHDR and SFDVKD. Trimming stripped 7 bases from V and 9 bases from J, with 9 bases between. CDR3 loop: CATSSAGEQFF. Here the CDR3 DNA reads TGTGCCACCAGCTCAGCAGGTGAGCAGTTCTTC.

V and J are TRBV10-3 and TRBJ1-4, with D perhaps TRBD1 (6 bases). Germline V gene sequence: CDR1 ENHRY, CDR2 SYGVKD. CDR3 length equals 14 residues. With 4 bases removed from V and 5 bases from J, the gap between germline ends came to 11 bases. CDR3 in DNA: TGTGCCATCAGTGCAGGACAGTCAAATGAAAAACTGTTTTTT. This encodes CAISAGQSNEKLFF.

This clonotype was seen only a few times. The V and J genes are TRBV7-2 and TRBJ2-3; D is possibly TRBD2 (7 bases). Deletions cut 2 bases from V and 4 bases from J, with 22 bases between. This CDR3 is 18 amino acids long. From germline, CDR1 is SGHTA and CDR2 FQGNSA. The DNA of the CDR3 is TGTGCCAGCAGCTTAATTTTGCGGCTTGGGGGGGGCGCAGATACGCAGTATTTT. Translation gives CASSLILRLGGGADTQYF. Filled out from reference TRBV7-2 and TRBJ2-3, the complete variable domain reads GAGVSQSPSNKVTEKGKDVELRCDPISGHTALYWYRQSLGQGLEFLIYFQGNSAPDKSGLPSDRFSAERTGGSVSTLTIQRTQQEDSAVYLCASSLILRLGGGADTQYFGPGTRLTVL.

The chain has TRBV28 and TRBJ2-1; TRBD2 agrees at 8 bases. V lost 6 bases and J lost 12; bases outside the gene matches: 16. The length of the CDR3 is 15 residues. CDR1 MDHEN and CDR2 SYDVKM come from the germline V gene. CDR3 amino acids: CASSPTSGGGKRQFF. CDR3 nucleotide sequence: TGTGCCAGCAGCCCTACTAGCGGAGGAGGGAAAAGGCAGTTCTTC. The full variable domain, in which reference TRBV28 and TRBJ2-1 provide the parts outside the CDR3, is DVKVTQSSRYLVKRTGEKVFLECVQDMDHENMFWYRQDPGLGLRLIYFSYDVKMKEKGDIPEGYSVSREKKERFSLILESASTNQTSMYLCASSPTSGGGKRQFFGPGTRLTVL.